These T cell receptor beta chains were read from a single sample in a study of early T cells in non-severe SARS-CoV-2 infection. Each CDR3 protein gets one entry after TCRdb re-called the 5' RACE reads with MiXCR. Of nearly 60,000 distinct CDR3 sequences in the sample, roughly 12% were seen once. Sequencing was done on a sample of whole blood. The source of these receptors is an adult who was a healthcare worker with PCR-confirmed SARS-CoV-2 infection or an uninfected control (not recorded which). Both conserved end residues are part of each CDR3. Each record gives: J gene, D gene, clone size, V gene, CDR3 DNA, CDR3 protein. D genes are given only for firm matches. Rows give clone size only sometimes, using once, few, many, or a class for an expanded clone.

TRBJ1-2	TRBD1	.	TRBV28	TGTGCCAGCAGTTTATGGACAGGGGGCATCTATGGCTACACCTTC	CASSLWTGGIYGYTF
TRBJ2-2	TRBD1	many	TRBV28	TGTGCCAGCAGCCCCGACAGGGGGCGCGGCGGGGAGCTGTTTTTT	CASSPDRGRGGELFF
TRBJ1-2	.	few	TRBV20-1	TGCAGTGCAACGGGGACCAACGTCGGCAACTATGGCTACACCTTC	CSATGTNVGNYGYTF
TRBJ2-1	.	.	TRBV20-1	TGCAGTGCTAGATTCCCCTGGGGGGCGAATGAGCAGTTCTTC	CSARFPWGANEQFF
TRBJ2-1	.	.	TRBV20-1	TGCAGTGCTGTGAAAGACAGGCGCTCCTACAATGAGCAGTTCTTC	CSAVKDRRSYNEQFF
TRBJ1-5	TRBD1	.	TRBV19	TGTGCCAGTAGTATCGGTCAGGGGGCGAATCAGCCCCAGCATTTT	CASSIGQGANQPQHF
TRBJ2-3	TRBD1	.	TRBV7-9	TGTGCCAGCAGCCGTGACAGGGTGGAAGATACGCAGTATTTT	CASSRDRVEDTQYF
TRBJ2-1	.	few	TRBV11-2	TGTGCCAGCAGCTTAGTCACCGAGACTTCCTACAATGAGCAGTTCTTC	CASSLVTETSYNEQFF
TRBJ2-1	.	few	TRBV4-3	TGCGCCAGCAGCCAAATGGGCCACAATGAGCAGTTCTTC	CASSQMGHNEQFF
TRBJ1-5	.	.	TRBV6-5	TGTGCCAGCAGTCCGTGGAGGGATCAGCCCCAGCATTTT	CASSPWRDQPQHF
TRBJ2-2	TRBD2	.	TRBV7-9	TGTGCCAGCAGCCGATCTCTAGCGGACACCGGGGAGCTGTTTTTT	CASSRSLADTGELFF
TRBJ2-7	.	many	TRBV29-1	TGCAGCGTTGTGACAGAGACGGGCGAGCAGTACTTC	CSVVTETGEQYF
TRBJ2-1	.	.	TRBV7-9	TGTGCCAGCAGCGTAAGGACCGCTAATGAGCAGTTCTTC	CASSVRTANEQFF
TRBJ2-1	TRBD2	many	TRBV7-2	TGTGCCAGCAGCTTAGTAGCGGGGGGACAACTTTACAATGAGCAGTTCTTC	CASSLVAGGQLYNEQFF
TRBJ2-7	.	.	TRBV29-1	TGCAGCGTTGTAACCGGGAGCTACGAGCAGTACTTC	CSVVTGSYEQYF
TRBJ2-3	TRBD2	.	TRBV6-2/TRBV6-3	TGTGCCAGCACCTTCCGGACTAGCGGGGGGCCTAACACAGATACGCAGTATTTT	CASTFRTSGGPNTDTQYF